The 26 T cell receptor beta chains in this list originate from one sample, sequenced in a study of T cells in localized non-small cell lung cancer. Using immunoSEQ multiplex PCR, the repertoire was profiled, and TCRdb retains in-frame clones only, with some absent. The repertoire holds about 15,000 clones, 70% to 90% seen once, with approximately 25% in the top ten. The sequences come from peripheral blood mononuclear cells, collected before any cancer treatment. Receptors originate from a male donor older than 55 with stage II lung adenocarcinoma.

The chain joins TRBV10-2 to TRBJ2-1; perhaps TRBD2 as D (6 bases). Germline lookup yields CDR1 WSHSY and CDR2 SAAADI. This CDR3 has 11 residues. V was cut by 5 bases and J by 14 bases, with 13 bases left in between. As DNA, the CDR3 is TGCGCCAGCAGTAGACTAGAAGAAGAGTTCTTC. Its translation is CASSRLEEEFF.

The genes are TRBV29-1 and TRBJ1-5; D possibly corresponds to TRBD1 (5 bases). From germline, CDR1 is SQVTM and CDR2 ANQGSEA. The CDR3 consists of 12 residues. Trimming removed 0 bases from V and 7 bases from J, with 7 bases in between. The CDR3 sequence: CSVEDAGQPQHF. DNA of the CDR3: TGCAGCGTTGAAGATGCAGGGCAGCCCCAGCATTTT.

The gene calls are TRBV27 and TRBJ2-7; TRBD1 matches 8 bases. Germline V lookup: CDR1 MNHEY, CDR2 SMNVEV (reference sequence). This CDR3 contains 15 residues. After removal of 5 bases from V and 2 bases from J, the junction contained 8 bases not matched to a gene. CDR3 sequence reads: CASSGAGTGTYEQYF. CDR3 sequence (DNA): TGTGCCAGCAGTGGAGCCGGGACAGGCACCTACGAGCAGTACTTC.

This chain joins TRBV6-5 and TRBJ1-5; 7 bases are a match to TRBD1. The CDR3 sequence is 15 residues long. Germline V gene data show CDR1 as MNHEY and CDR2 as SVGAGI. The J segment lost 4 bases and the V segment lost 6 bases, leaving 9 bases of the junction unmatched. The chain's CDR3 is CASRPGTASNQPQHF. CDR3 DNA: TGTGCCAGCAGGCCTGGGACAGCGTCGAATCAGCCCCAGCATTTT.

The chain uses TRBV19 and TRBJ2-6; D not resolved. The germline V and J ends were trimmed by 4 bases and 0 bases, with 7 bases remaining between them. The CDR3 runs 15 residues. Germline V gives CDR1 LNHDA, CDR2 SQIVND (reference sequence). DNA of the CDR3: TGTGCCAGTAGTAACCAGAACTCTGGGGCCAACGTCCTGACTTTC. It codes for CASSNQNSGANVLTF.

The CDR3 sequence: CASIRDGGTEAFF. CDR3 in DNA: TGTGCCAGCATTCGAGACGGGGGCACTGAAGCTTTCTTT. This chain links TRBV6-5 with TRBJ1-1, with D tentatively TRBD1 (5 bases). V was pared by 7 bases and J by 4 bases, with 13 bases between. The CDR3 has 13 residues. Per the germline V gene, CDR1 is MNHEY and CDR2 is SVGAGI.

The V gene is TRBV11-2, the J gene TRBJ1-4; unclear D gene. The germline V gene encodes CDR1 SGHAT and CDR2 FQNNGV. The CDR3 length is 15 residues. V was cut by 5 bases and J by 4 bases, with 14 bases left in between. The DNA of the CDR3 is TGTGCCAGCAGCCGGACCCCGGAAGATAATGAAAAACTGTTTTTT. It is translated as CASSRTPEDNEKLFF.

The chain carries TRBV5-1 and TRBJ2-5; 8 bases are a match to TRBD1. The CDR3 runs to 14 residues. Germline V gene lookup returns CDR1 SGHRS and CDR2 YFSETQ. The J segment lost 3 bases and the V segment lost 4 bases, leaving 5 bases of the junction unmatched. The CDR3 nucleotides read TGCGCCAGCAGCGGGGGACAGGCTGAAGAGACCCAGTACTTC. Translation: CASSGGQAEETQYF.

V usage is TRBV19 and J usage is TRBJ1-3, with a weak D call TRBD1 (6 bases). This CDR3 has 14 residues. Germline V gene sequence: CDR1 LNHDA, CDR2 SQIVND (reference sequence). Trimming stripped 7 bases from V and 0 bases from J, with 10 bases between. The CDR3 spells CASTGTNSGNTIYF. CDR3 bases: TGTGCCAGTACCGGGACAAACTCTGGAAACACCATATATTTT.

The V and J genes are TRBV30 and TRBJ1-1; D uncertain. CDR1 and CDR2 from the germline V gene are GTSNPN and SVGIG (reference sequence). The V gene lost 2 bases and the J gene lost 1 base, with 11 bases spanning the gap. The CDR3 consists of 14 residues. CDR3 region: CAWSSLAPNTEAFF. The CDR3 coding sequence is TGTGCCTGGAGTTCCCTTGCACCGAACACTGAAGCTTTCTTT. Looking up the rest from reference TRBV30 and TRBJ1-1 gives the full variable domain: SQTIHQWPATLVQPVGSPLSLECTVEGTSNPNLYWYRQAAGRGLQLLFYSVGIGQISSEVPQNLSASRPQDRQFILSSKKLLLSDSGFYLCAWSSLAPNTEAFFGQGTRLTVV.

The V gene is TRBV6-6, the J gene TRBJ1-2, with TRBD1 matching 10 bases. Per the germline V gene, CDR1 is MNHNY and CDR2 is SVGAGI (reference sequence). CDR3 length: 15 residues. The V gene end was trimmed by 4 bases and the J gene end by 8 bases; junction bases not matched to a gene: 10. For the CDR3, the DNA is TGTGCCAGCAGTTCTATTGGGGACAGGGGCGGCGGCTACACCTTC. It is translated as CASSSIGDRGGGYTF.

This clone is a singleton in its sample. The rearrangement links TRBV5-6 to TRBJ1-1; maybe TRBD1 (6 bases). V lost 2 bases to trimming and J lost 2 bases, with 10 bases between them. From germline, CDR1 is SGHDT and CDR2 YYEEEE. The CDR3 contains 14 residues. CDR3 sequence: CASSLRGANTEAFF. The DNA for the CDR3 is TGTGCCAGCAGCTTACGGGGGGCTAACACTGAAGCTTTCTTT. The variable domain in full, completed from reference TRBV5-6 and TRBJ1-1, reads DAGVTQSPTHLIKTRGQQVTLRCSPKSGHDTVSWYQQALGQGPQFIFQYYEEEERQRGNFPDRFSGHQFPNYSSELNVNALLLGDSALYLCASSLRGANTEAFFGQGTRLTVV.

The rearrangement links TRBV5-1 to TRBJ2-7; D perhaps matches TRBD2 (6 bases). CDR1 is SGHRS and CDR2 is YFSETQ in the germline V gene. This CDR3 spans 14 amino acids. The germline V and J ends were trimmed by 0 bases and 3 bases, with 10 bases remaining between them. The CDR3 spells CASSLASSGYEQYF. The CDR3 coding sequence is TGCGCCAGCAGCTTGGCCAGTAGCGGCTACGAGCAGTACTTC.

V usage is TRBV2 and J usage is TRBJ1-4; 7 bases align to TRBD1. Germline loops: CDR1 SNHLY, CDR2 FYNNEI. J gave up 7 bases and V 6 bases, and 8 bases lay outside the gene matches. CDR3 length: 14 amino acids. The CDR3 DNA sequence: TGTGCCAGCAGCGCCGGGACAGTGGGTGAAAAACTGTTTTTT. Amino acids: CASSAGTVGEKLFF.

The rearrangement uses TRBV6-1 and TRBJ2-7, with a weak D call TRBD2 (6 bases). The CDR3 consists of 14 residues. V gave up 4 bases and J gave up 2 bases, with 12 bases separating them. CDR1 is MNHNS, CDR2 SASEGT, per germline. This chain's CDR3 is CASSVADRTYEQYF. CDR3 nucleotide sequence: TGTGCCAGCAGTGTAGCGGATAGGACCTACGAGCAGTACTTC.

The J gene is TRBJ2-1, the V gene TRBV28, with 10 bases that match TRBD2. In germline, CDR1 is MDHEN, CDR2 SYDVKM. Germline trimming cut 8 bases from V and 0 bases from J; bases unmatched to any gene: 16. The CDR3 loop spans 19 amino acids. This CDR3 reads CASGVHRQREGSSYNEQFF. Here the CDR3 DNA reads TGTGCCAGCGGCGTCCATCGGCAGCGGGAGGGAAGCTCCTACAATGAGCAGTTCTTC.

The chain is built from TRBV6-4 and TRBJ2-3, with 7 bases fitting TRBD1. The CDR3 extends over 14 amino acids. CDR1 MRHNA and CDR2 SNTAGT come from the germline V gene. Unmatched junction bases numbered 5, after V lost 4 bases and J lost 4 bases. The CDR3 loop reads CASSGGGPSDTQYF. CDR3 DNA sequence: TGTGCCAGCAGTGGAGGGGGCCCATCAGATACGCAGTATTTT.

The gene calls are TRBV6-1 and TRBJ1-3; D is unresolved. This CDR3 region has 15 residues. The ends were cut back, 4 bases at V and 0 bases at J, with 10 bases in the middle. The germline V gene has CDR1 MNHNS and CDR2 SASEGT. The DNA of the CDR3 is TGTGCCAGCAGTGCCATATCTCTCTCTGGAAACACCATATATTTT. This codes for CASSAISLSGNTIYF.

The V and J genes are TRBV19 and TRBJ2-7; TRBD2 is a possible D gene (5 bases). V was cut by 7 bases and J by 1 base, with 11 bases left in between. Germline V gene data show CDR1 as LNHDA and CDR2 as SQIVND (reference sequence). The CDR3 totals 13 residues. CDR3 loop: CASKVTGSYEQYF. CDR3 coding DNA: TGTGCCAGTAAGGTGACGGGGTCCTACGAGCAGTACTTC. The variable domain in full, with the rest retrieved from reference TRBV19 and TRBJ2-7, is DGGITQSPKYLFRKEGQNVTLSCEQNLNHDAMYWYRQDPGQGLRLIYYSQIVNDFQKGDIAEGYSVSREKKESFPLTVTSAQKNPTAFYLCASKVTGSYEQYFGPGTRLTVT.

This clone was found a few times. The CDR3 nucleotides read TGTGCCAGCAGTTTATCGCCGGGACAGTTCTATGGCTACACCTTC. Amino acid sequence: CASSLSPGQFYGYTF. This chain joins TRBV27 and TRBJ1-2; 7 bases are a match to TRBD1. Unmatched junction bases numbered 5, after V lost 0 bases and J lost 4 bases. CDR3 length: 15 amino acids. Germline V CDR1 and CDR2: MNHEY, SMNVEV (reference sequence).

The CDR3 spells CASSVQENTEAFF. The DNA of the CDR3 is TGTGCCAGTAGTGTACAGGAGAACACTGAAGCTTTCTTT. The chain couples TRBV19 to TRBJ1-1; D is perhaps TRBD1 (5 bases). The CDR3 is 13 amino acids. V was pared by 5 bases and J by 1 base, with 8 bases between. Germline V gene lookup returns CDR1 LNHDA and CDR2 SQIVND (reference sequence).

V is TRBV19 and J is TRBJ2-1; D is uncertain. Germline V gives CDR1 LNHDA, CDR2 SQIVND (reference sequence). With 2 bases removed from V and 3 bases from J, the gap between germline ends came to 11 bases. This CDR3 spans 15 amino acids. The chain's CDR3 is CASSINPTIYNEQFF. In DNA, the CDR3 is TGTGCCAGTAGTATAAATCCCACCATCTACAATGAGCAGTTCTTC. Variable domain in full (rest from reference TRBV19 and TRBJ2-1): DGGITQSPKYLFRKEGQNVTLSCEQNLNHDAMYWYRQDPGQGLRLIYYSQIVNDFQKGDIAEGYSVSREKKESFPLTVTSAQKNPTAFYLCASSINPTIYNEQFFGPGTRLTVL.

V usage is TRBV5-1 and J usage is TRBJ2-1; tentatively, D is TRBD2 (6 bases). CDR1 SGHRS and CDR2 YFSETQ come from the germline V gene. The CDR3 is 15 residues long. Trimming cost V 0 bases and J 8 bases, with 15 bases left between them. The CDR3 region is CASSLGAGRLDEQFF. CDR3 in DNA: TGCGCCAGCAGCTTGGGTGCGGGACGACTCGATGAGCAGTTCTTC.

The J gene is TRBJ2-1, the V gene TRBV29-1, with 14 bases identical to TRBD2. CDR3 length: 15 residues. Germline lookup yields CDR1 SQVTM and CDR2 ANQGSEA. V was clipped by 5 bases and J by 5 bases; unmatched bases: 5. CDR3 region: CSVYGTSGSHNEQFF. The CDR3 DNA reads as TGCAGCGTTTATGGGACTAGCGGGAGTCACAATGAGCAGTTCTTC.

The rearrangement uses TRBV2 and TRBJ1-4; 9 bases are shared with TRBD1. The CDR3 extends over 15 amino acids. After removal of 6 bases from V and 4 bases from J, the junction contained 6 bases not matched to a gene. CDR1 SNHLY and CDR2 FYNNEI come from the germline V gene. The CDR3 DNA follows: TGTGCCAGCAGCATACCGGGACAGGGTAATGAAAAACTGTTTTTT. Residues: CASSIPGQGNEKLFF.

The rearrangement links TRBV19 to TRBJ2-5; D might be TRBD1 or TRBD2, each matching 7 bases. The V gene lost 5 bases and the J gene lost 4 bases, with 17 bases spanning the gap. This CDR3 has 15 residues. Germline CDR1 is LNHDA and CDR2 is SQIVND (reference sequence). The CDR3 here is CASSPRGGGGETQYF. The CDR3 coding sequence is TGTGCCAGTAGTCCAAGGGGAGGGGGCGGAGAGACCCAGTACTTC.